One sample yielded the 28 T cell receptor beta chains listed below, sequenced in a study of T-cell reconstitution after alpha-beta-depleted transplantation in children. Library preparation (for TCRbeta) was performed with unique molecular identifiers. TCRdb recomputed calls from the PCR reads with MiXCR, one row per CDR3 protein. The sample records 600,000 to 700,000 distinct CDR3 sequences, 16% being singletons. The sequencing here drew on PBMCs from the stem cell graft donor, taken from the stem cell graft. All receptors come from a human donor who donated a stem cell graft to a child with acute myeloid leukemia.

This clonotype has ten or more counts. This chain joins TRBV20-1 and TRBJ2-3; 14 bases fit TRBD2. CDR3 length: 15 amino acids. Per the germline V gene, CDR1 is DFQATT and CDR2 is SNEGSKA (reference sequence). Trimming removed 5 bases from V and 3 bases from J; junction bases left unmatched: 4. CDR3 loop: CSAWTSGGSTDTQYF. As DNA, the CDR3 is TGCAGTGCTTGGACTAGCGGGGGGTCGACAGATACGCAGTATTTT.

This clonotype came up many times. This rearrangement joins TRBV6-1 to TRBJ1-4; TRBD1 aligns across 8 bases. This CDR3 contains 14 residues. CDR1 is MNHNS and CDR2 is SASEGT in the germline V gene. The V and J ends lost 6 bases and 12 bases, in that order; junction bases with no gene match: 12. CDR3 in DNA: TGTGCCAGCAGCGCCTGGACAGGGCGGGCGGAACTGTTTTTT. As protein: CASSAWTGRAELFF.

This clonotype has ten or more counts. This chain joins TRBV19 and TRBJ2-1, with a possible D match to TRBD2 (5 bases). This CDR3 contains 15 residues. V was cut by 9 bases and J by 1 base, with 16 bases left in between. Looked up from germline, CDR1 is LNHDA and CDR2 is SQIVND (reference sequence). DNA for the CDR3: TGTGCCAGCTCTTCGGGGTTAGAATCCTACAATGAGCAGTTCTTC. This translates into CASSSGLESYNEQFF.

There are many counts of this clonotype. V usage is TRBV29-1 and J usage is TRBJ2-1, with 16 bases matching TRBD2. The V segment lost 1 base and the J segment 4 bases; nucleotides outside the gene matches: 10. The CDR3 covers 19 residues. Looked up from germline, CDR1 is SQVTM and CDR2 is ANQGSEA. CDR3 nucleotide sequence: TGCAGCGTTGAAGGAGAGGGACTAGCGGGGGGGCCTCTGTACAATGAGCAGTTCTTC. It encodes CSVEGEGLAGGPLYNEQFF.

The chain employs TRBV6-5 and TRBJ1-4; no reliable D call. Germline CDR1 and CDR2: MNHEY and SVGAGI. This CDR3 region has 11 residues. With 9 bases removed from V and 5 bases from J, the gap between germline ends came to 7 bases. The CDR3 nucleotides read TGTGCCAGTCACAAGAATGAAAAACTGTTTTTT. Amino acids: CASHKNEKLFF.

This clonotype has only a few counts. This chain connects TRBV7-2 to TRBJ1-6, with D tentatively TRBD1 (6 bases). The CDR3 covers 17 residues. CDR1 is SGHTA, CDR2 FQGNSA, per germline. Trimming pared 4 bases from V and 0 bases from J, leaving 13 bases between. CDR3 protein: CASSYYRDNSYNSPLHF. The CDR3 region has the DNA TGTGCCAGCAGCTATTACAGGGATAACTCCTATAATTCACCCCTCCACTTT.

This clonotype appeared a few times. The CDR3 nucleotides read TGTGCCAGCAGCTACCAACCCAACACCGGGGAGCTGTTTTTT. This encodes CASSYQPNTGELFF. V and J are TRBV7-2 and TRBJ2-2, with D unclear. Germline loops: CDR1 SGHTA, CDR2 FQGNSA. This CDR3 has 14 amino acids. V was trimmed by 4 bases and J by 2 bases, leaving 8 bases between them.

The chain carries TRBV7-6 and TRBJ2-1, with D maybe TRBD2 (7 bases). V lost 1 base to trimming and J lost 6 bases, with 13 bases between them. The CDR3 spans 15 residues. Germline V gene sequence: CDR1 SGHVS, CDR2 FNYEAQ. The chain's CDR3 is CASSLDSRGGNEQFF. The DNA of the CDR3 is TGTGCCAGCAGCTTAGATTCGAGGGGGGGCAATGAGCAGTTCTTC.

The chain joins TRBV5-1 to TRBJ2-1, with 9 bases matching TRBD2. The V gene end was trimmed by 4 bases and the J gene end by 1 base; junction bases not matched to a gene: 3. The germline gives CDR1 SGHRS, CDR2 YFSETQ. The CDR3 is 15 amino acids. Written as DNA, the CDR3 is TGCGCCAGCAGCAAGACTAGCGGTTCCTACAATGAGCAGTTCTTC. Protein sequence: CASSKTSGSYNEQFF.

The genes are TRBV20-1 and TRBJ1-1; TRBD1 matches at 8 bases. The germline gives CDR1 DFQATT, CDR2 SNEGSKA (reference sequence). CDR3 length: 16 residues. The J segment lost 1 base and the V segment lost 2 bases, leaving 9 bases of the junction unmatched. CDR3 in DNA: TGCAGTGCTAGACGAGGACAGGGAGGATCGAACACTGAAGCTTTCTTT. Translating it yields CSARRGQGGSNTEAFF.

This clonotype occurred many times. This rearrangement joins TRBV5-1 to TRBJ1-2, with TRBD1 matching over 7 bases. Trimming at V came to 0 bases and at J to 0 bases, leaving 2 bases not matched to a gene. This CDR3 region has 15 residues. Per the germline V gene, CDR1 is SGHRS and CDR2 is YFSETQ. CDR3 sequence (DNA): TGCGCCAGCAGCTTGGTCGGACAGGCTAACTATGGCTACACCTTC. As protein: CASSLVGQANYGYTF.

This clonotype was observed at least ten times. The rearrangement uses TRBV6-5 and TRBJ2-1, with a weak D call TRBD1 (5 bases). There are 15 residues in the CDR3. Germline V gene data show CDR1 as MNHEY and CDR2 as SVGAGI. V was shortened by 5 bases and J by 0 bases, with 11 bases between the two germline ends. CDR3 protein: CASSIHDSSYNEQFF. DNA of the CDR3: TGTGCCAGCAGTATACACGACAGCTCCTACAATGAGCAGTTCTTC.

The rearrangement joins TRBV20-1 to TRBJ1-1, with 7 bases aligning to TRBD1. With 4 bases clipped from V and 6 bases from J, the junction kept 14 bases outside the gene matches. The CDR3 totals 15 residues. Germline CDR1 is DFQATT and CDR2 is SNEGSKA (reference sequence). The CDR3 reads CSAIRDRYQPAEAFF. The CDR3 DNA sequence: TGCAGTGCTATAAGGGACAGATACCAACCGGCTGAAGCTTTCTTT.

The V call is TRBV20-1, the J call TRBJ1-4, with a tentative D call TRBD1 (5 bases). Germline values: CDR1 DFQATT, CDR2 SNEGSKA (reference sequence). Trimming stripped 5 bases from V and 6 bases from J, with 19 bases between. This CDR3 contains 15 residues. The CDR3 spells CSAGYSKGQDEKLFF. The CDR3 region has the DNA TGCAGTGCTGGGTATTCCAAGGGGCAGGATGAAAAACTGTTTTTT.

This clonotype was counted ten times or more. This chain connects TRBV20-1 to TRBJ2-7; D may be TRBD1 (6 bases). V was cut by 1 base and J by 4 bases, with 17 bases left in between. This CDR3 has 15 amino acids. Germline V gene sequence: CDR1 DFQATT, CDR2 SNEGSKA (reference sequence). CDR3 residues: CSARAEGDISYEQYF. CDR3 DNA sequence: TGCAGTGCTAGAGCCGAAGGGGACATCAGTTACGAGCAGTACTTC.

This clonotype was seen only a few times. The V call is TRBV12-3 or TRBV12-4, the J call TRBJ2-2, with unresolved D. Deletions cut 3 bases from V and 8 bases from J, with 10 bases between. This CDR3 spans 13 amino acids. The chain's CDR3 is CASSLGKTGELFF. The CDR3 nucleotides read TGTGCCAGCAGTTTGGGGAAAACTGGGGAGCTGTTTTTT.

This clonotype appeared a few times. The chain combines TRBV4-1 with TRBJ1-6; D unresolved. In germline, CDR1 is MGHRA, CDR2 YSYEKL. V was clipped by 0 bases and J by 16 bases, with 10 bases between them. This CDR3 is 12 amino acids long. The CDR3 region is CASSQDGPLLHF. The CDR3, as DNA: TGCGCCAGCAGCCAAGACGGGCCTCTTCTCCACTTT.

V usage is TRBV20-1 and J usage is TRBJ2-4; the D is unclear. V was clipped by 6 bases and J by 0 bases, with 12 bases between them. Germline assignment: CDR1 DFQATT and CDR2 SNEGSKA (reference sequence). The CDR3 has 14 residues. The CDR3 is CSANAFVAKNIQYF. The CDR3 nucleotides read TGCAGTGCAAATGCGTTCGTAGCCAAAAACATTCAGTACTTC.

The sample holds one count of this clonotype. The J gene is TRBJ1-1, the V gene TRBV5-1; D call uncertain. CDR1 is SGHRS and CDR2 is YFSETQ in the germline V gene. Trimming stripped 0 bases from V and 1 base from J, with 10 bases between. The CDR3 contains 15 residues. The CDR3 region is CASSLAPPGNTEAFF. The CDR3 DNA is TGCGCCAGCAGCTTGGCGCCCCCAGGGAACACTGAAGCTTTCTTT.

The CDR3 here is CASSLQAFHGYTF. In DNA form, the CDR3 reads TGTGCCAGCAGCTTACAGGCCTTCCATGGCTACACCTTC. The chain employs TRBV5-6 and TRBJ1-2; a possible D gene is TRBD1 (5 bases). CDR1 is SGHDT, CDR2 YYEEEE, per germline. This CDR3 has 13 amino acids. Trimming left V 2 bases short and J 6 bases short, with 11 bases between.

This clonotype has at least ten counts. The genes are TRBV4-3 and TRBJ1-5; D uncertain. Trimming pared 3 bases from V and 0 bases from J, leaving 21 bases between. The CDR3 sequence is 19 residues long. The germline gives CDR1 LGHNA, CDR2 YSLEER. In DNA form, the CDR3 reads TGCGCCAGCAGCCACGCGGTGGGCGGGGATCCGTATAGCAATCAGCCCCAGCATTTT. This translates into CASSHAVGGDPYSNQPQHF.

This clonotype was recorded at least ten times. The chain carries TRBV20-1 and TRBJ1-1; the D gene is possibly TRBD1 (6 bases). In germline, CDR1 is DFQATT, CDR2 SNEGSKA (reference sequence). The CDR3 contains 15 residues. V was pared by 5 bases and J by 0 bases, with 16 bases between. The CDR3 spells CSAPIPGHMNTEAFF. The CDR3 bases are TGCAGTGCTCCGATTCCGGGACATATGAACACTGAAGCTTTCTTT.

In this sample, this clonotype turned up many times. The chain employs TRBV29-1 and TRBJ1-2; TRBD1 aligns across 11 bases. This CDR3 comprises 16 residues. V dropped 6 bases and J dropped 5; count of bases not matched to a gene: 14. Per the germline V gene, CDR1 is SQVTM and CDR2 is ANQGSEA. For the CDR3, the DNA is TGCAGCGTCCTGCCCGGGACAGGGGGTGACCTTTATGGCTACACCTTC. It translates to CSVLPGTGGDLYGYTF.

The chain employs TRBV27 and TRBJ2-3; no reliable D call. The germline V and J ends were trimmed by 3 bases and 5 bases, with 15 bases remaining between them. The CDR3 sequence is 15 residues long. Germline V lookup: CDR1 MNHEY, CDR2 SMNVEV (reference sequence). DNA for the CDR3: TGTGCCAGCAGTTTTGCCCGCTTGGATGGAGATACGCAGTATTTT. Protein product: CASSFARLDGDTQYF.

V is TRBV12-3 or TRBV12-4 and J is TRBJ2-3, with 8 bases fitting TRBD2. The CDR3 runs 14 residues. The V and J ends lost 5 bases and 5 bases, in that order; junction bases with no gene match: 6. The CDR3 loop is CASSPGLGEDTQYF. In nucleotides, the CDR3 is TGTGCCAGCAGTCCGGGACTAGGGGAAGATACGCAGTATTTT.

The chain joins TRBV27 to TRBJ2-5, with D possibly being TRBD1 or TRBD2 (5 bases each). Trimming took 5 bases from V and 0 from J, leaving 13 bases between them. Per the germline V gene, CDR1 is MNHEY and CDR2 is SMNVEV (reference sequence). The CDR3 is made up of 15 amino acids. CDR3 in DNA: TGTGCCAGCAGTAGCCGGGACCAGAACCAAGAGACCCAGTACTTC. It encodes CASSSRDQNQETQYF.

The table lists this clonotype with many counts. The rearrangement joins TRBV20-1 to TRBJ1-5; 7 nucleotides match TRBD1. The CDR3 extends over 17 amino acids. V dropped 6 bases and J dropped 1; count of bases not matched to a gene: 15. CDR1 is DFQATT, CDR2 SNEGSKA, per germline (reference sequence). The DNA of the CDR3 is TGCAGTGCCCCGAACCGACAGGGAGGTTTAAGCAATCAGCCCCAGCATTTT. Its translation is CSAPNRQGGLSNQPQHF.

This chain connects TRBV5-1 to TRBJ1-1, with no clear D. This CDR3 has 17 amino acids. Germline V gene data show CDR1 as SGHRS and CDR2 as YFSETQ. V lost 0 bases, J lost 0 bases, and 15 bases lay in between. The CDR3 sequence: CASSLAALGKLNTEAFF. For the CDR3, the DNA is TGCGCCAGCAGCTTGGCCGCTTTGGGCAAATTGAACACTGAAGCTTTCTTT.